The rows below give T cell receptor beta chains drawn from one sample of a study of post-analysis software for immune sequencing data. In TCRdb, the PCR reads were re-called with MiXCR into one record per CDR3 protein. The sample carries fewer than 700,000 distinct CDR3 sequences, around 40% recorded once. Sequences were obtained from blood. All receptors derive from a girl under 18 with multiple sclerosis. The CDR3 runs from the conserved cysteine through the conserved F or W. Fields, in order: V gene, D gene, J gene, clone size, CDR3 protein, CDR3 DNA. D genes are given only for firm matches. Part of the rows lack a size; the others show once, few, many or a class for expanded clones.

V: TRBV4-1; D: .; J: TRBJ1-2; size: few; CDR3: CASSQVGSPPGYTF; DNA: TGCGCCAGCAGCCAAGTCGGGTCCCCCCCTGGCTACACCTTC
V: TRBV3-1; D: .; J: TRBJ1-6; size: few; CDR3: CASSGAGSPLHF; DNA: TGTGCCAGCAGTGGGGCAGGGTCACCCCTCCACTTT
V: TRBV5-6; D: .; J: TRBJ2-5; size: .; CDR3: CASSPGRDTVETQYF; DNA: TGTGCCAGCAGCCCTGGCCGGGACACGGTAGAGACCCAGTACTTC
V: TRBV12-3/TRBV12-4; D: TRBD1; J: TRBJ2-4; size: .; CDR3: CASSWDRVTKNIQYF; DNA: TGTGCCAGCAGCTGGGACAGGGTGACCAAAAACATTCAGTACTTC
V: TRBV20-1; D: TRBD2; J: TRBJ2-5; size: .; CDR3: CSASTLADQETQYF; DNA: TGCAGTGCTAGTACACTAGCGGACCAAGAGACCCAGTACTTC
V: TRBV20-1; D: TRBD1; J: TRBJ2-7; size: .; CDR3: CSATDRGHEQYF; DNA: TGCAGTGCTACGGACAGGGGTCACGAGCAGTACTTC
V: TRBV12-3/TRBV12-4; D: .; J: TRBJ2-1; size: .; CDR3: CASSPGVTLNEQFF; DNA: TGTGCCAGCAGCCCGGGAGTTACTCTCAATGAGCAGTTCTTC
V: TRBV30; D: .; J: TRBJ2-5; size: .; CDR3: CAYSGPLQGTQYF; DNA: TGTGCCTACTCAGGGCCCCTCCAGGGGACCCAGTACTTC
V: TRBV7-9; D: TRBD1; J: TRBJ2-3; size: .; CDR3: CASSLGSGTGDSDTQYF; DNA: TGTGCCAGCAGCTTAGGCTCCGGGACAGGAGACTCAGATACGCAGTATTTT
V: TRBV10-3; D: .; J: TRBJ2-7; size: few; CDR3: CAISEGGNYEQYF; DNA: TGTGCCATCAGTGAAGGGGGGAACTACGAGCAGTACTTC
V: TRBV5-1; D: TRBD2; J: TRBJ2-5; size: .; CDR3: CASSLGTNEETQYF; DNA: TGCGCCAGCAGCTTAGGGACTAACGAAGAGACCCAGTACTTC
V: TRBV4-1; D: TRBD2; J: TRBJ2-1; size: .; CDR3: CASSQDLRERNYNEQFF; DNA: TGCGCCAGCAGCCAAGACCTGCGGGAGCGAAACTACAATGAGCAGTTCTTC
V: TRBV4-1; D: TRBD2; J: TRBJ2-5; size: few; CDR3: CASKKSGLGETQYF; DNA: TGCGCCAGCAAGAAATCGGGACTAGGGGAGACCCAGTACTTC
V: TRBV4-1; D: TRBD1; J: TRBJ1-5; size: .; CDR3: CASSQEGTGNNQPQHF; DNA: TGCGCCAGCAGCCAAGAAGGGACAGGGAACAATCAGCCCCAGCATTTT
V: TRBV4-1; D: .; J: TRBJ2-7; size: few; CDR3: CASSLSGYSTYEQYF; DNA: TGCGCCAGCAGCCTAAGTGGATACTCGACCTACGAGCAGTACTTC
V: TRBV4-1; D: .; J: TRBJ1-4; size: .; CDR3: CASSQGGGVDEKLFF; DNA: TGCGCCAGCAGCCAAGGTGGCGGGGTTGATGAAAAACTGTTTTTT
V: TRBV6-2/TRBV6-3; D: .; J: TRBJ2-5; size: .; CDR3: CASSYSTSETQYF; DNA: TGTGCCAGCAGTTACTCGACGTCAGAGACCCAGTACTTC
V: TRBV7-2; D: .; J: TRBJ1-1; size: .; CDR3: CASSLEEASIRPEAFF; DNA: TGTGCCAGCAGCTTAGAGGAGGCGAGCATCAGGCCTGAAGCTTTCTTT
V: TRBV7-9; D: TRBD1; J: TRBJ2-3; size: .; CDR3: CASTQRGLIDTQYF; DNA: TGTGCCAGCACCCAGAGGGGGCTAATAGATACGCAGTATTTT
V: TRBV10-3; D: TRBD1; J: TRBJ2-3; size: .; CDR3: CAISESTYRGRGTDTQYF; DNA: TGTGCCATCAGTGAGTCCACGTACAGGGGCAGAGGTACAGATACGCAGTATTTT
V: TRBV24-1; D: .; J: TRBJ1-2; size: once; CDR3: CATSDTWGDRHGYTF; DNA: TGTGCCACCAGTGATACTTGGGGAGATAGACATGGCTACACCTTC
V: TRBV5-1; D: .; J: TRBJ2-7; size: .; CDR3: CASSLAGFEQYF; DNA: TGCGCCAGCAGCTTGGCAGGCTTCGAGCAGTACTTC
V: TRBV7-2; D: .; J: TRBJ1-2; size: many; CDR3: CASSLREQIPYGYTF; DNA: TGTGCCAGCAGCTTGCGAGAGCAGATTCCGTATGGCTACACCTTC
V: TRBV4-1; D: TRBD2; J: TRBJ2-7; size: .; CDR3: CASSQDLFAGVEQYF; DNA: TGCGCCAGCAGCCAAGATTTGTTTGCGGGAGTCGAGCAGTACTTC
V: TRBV28; D: TRBD2; J: TRBJ2-1; size: .; CDR3: CASSFPTSGRAQGNEQFF; DNA: TGTGCCAGCAGTTTCCCGACTAGCGGGAGGGCCCAGGGGAATGAGCAGTTCTTC
V: TRBV5-6; D: TRBD2; J: TRBJ2-3; size: few; CDR3: CASSLNQGLAGQVFPDTQYF; DNA: TGTGCCAGCAGCTTGAATCAAGGGCTAGCGGGTCAAGTTTTCCCGGATACGCAGTATTTT
V: TRBV20-1; D: .; J: TRBJ2-7; size: .; CDR3: CSVLVAGSSYEQYF; DNA: TGCAGCGTCTTGGTCGCGGGAAGCTCCTACGAGCAGTACTTC
V: TRBV7-9; D: .; J: TRBJ2-1; size: few; CDR3: CASIAGGGLGNEQFF; DNA: TGTGCCAGCATCGCAGGGGGGGGCCTAGGGAATGAGCAGTTCTTC
V: TRBV5-1; D: .; J: TRBJ2-2; size: .; CDR3: CASSLAGSLNTGELFF; DNA: TGCGCCAGCAGCTTGGCGGGATCCCTGAACACCGGGGAGCTGTTTTTT
V: TRBV5-1; D: .; J: TRBJ2-4; size: .; CDR3: CASSLLPGGASIQYF; DNA: TGCGCCAGCAGTCTTTTACCAGGAGGGGCCAGCATTCAGTACTTC
V: TRBV4-1; D: TRBD2; J: TRBJ2-3; size: .; CDR3: CASSQVAGSTDTQYF; DNA: TGCGCCAGCAGCCAAGTAGCGGGGAGCACAGATACGCAGTATTTT
V: TRBV3-1; D: .; J: TRBJ2-1; size: once; CDR3: CASSIPGTEQFF; DNA: TGTGCCAGCAGCATTCCCGGGACGGAGCAGTTCTTC
V: TRBV6-4; D: TRBD2; J: TRBJ2-4; size: .; CDR3: CASSTGTSGRGEQYF; DNA: TGTGCCAGCAGCACCGGGACTAGCGGGAGAGGGGAGCAGTACTTC
V: TRBV2; D: .; J: TRBJ1-2; size: .; CDR3: CASKIANYGYTF; DNA: TGTGCCAGCAAGATAGCTAACTATGGCTACACCTTC
V: TRBV15; D: .; J: TRBJ1-1; size: .; CDR3: CATSRGGTVGNTEAFF; DNA: TGTGCCACCAGCAGGGGGGGGACGGTCGGGAACACTGAAGCTTTCTTT
V: TRBV29-1; D: .; J: TRBJ2-1; size: .; CDR3: CSVEDDEQFF; DNA: TGCAGCGTTGAAGATGATGAGCAGTTCTTC
V: TRBV27; D: TRBD1; J: TRBJ1-2; size: few; CDR3: CASSRQGHGYTF; DNA: TGTGCCAGCAGCAGACAGGGCCATGGCTACACCTTC
V: TRBV5-1; D: .; J: TRBJ2-6; size: few; CDR3: CASQGPGANVLTF; DNA: TGCGCCAGCCAGGGCCCCGGGGCCAACGTCCTGACTTTC
V: TRBV29-1; D: TRBD1; J: TRBJ2-7; size: .; CDR3: CSVDRQGGSEQYF; DNA: TGCAGCGTTGACCGACAGGGGGGGTCCGAGCAGTACTTC
V: TRBV25-1; D: TRBD2; J: TRBJ2-1; size: .; CDR3: CASSGLSGTSYNEQFF; DNA: TGTGCCAGCAGTGGCCTTAGCGGGACCTCCTACAATGAGCAGTTCTTC
V: TRBV12-3/TRBV12-4; D: .; J: TRBJ2-3; size: few; CDR3: CASSLWLMDSSPTDTQYF; DNA: TGTGCCAGCAGTTTATGGTTAATGGACAGTTCTCCCACAGATACGCAGTATTTT
V: TRBV5-6; D: TRBD1; J: TRBJ2-7; size: .; CDR3: CASSLRQGADEQYF; DNA: TGTGCCAGCAGCTTGAGGCAGGGGGCAGACGAGCAGTACTTC
V: TRBV12-3/TRBV12-4; D: .; J: TRBJ2-1; size: .; CDR3: CASSLNQATYNEQFF; DNA: TGTGCCAGCAGTTTAAATCAAGCTACCTACAATGAGCAGTTCTTC
V: TRBV6-5; D: .; J: TRBJ2-6; size: .; CDR3: CASSYSSRGRTSGANVLTF; DNA: TGTGCCAGCAGTTACAGTTCGAGGGGTCGAACCTCTGGGGCCAACGTCCTGACTTTC
V: TRBV7-9; D: .; J: TRBJ2-7; size: .; CDR3: CASSPRRYDYEQYF; DNA: TGTGCCAGCAGCCCGAGGAGGTACGACTACGAGCAGTACTTC
V: TRBV7-8; D: .; J: TRBJ2-5; size: .; CDR3: CASSFKRQREETQYF; DNA: TGTGCCAGCAGCTTTAAGAGACAACGGGAGGAGACCCAGTACTTC
V: TRBV6-2/TRBV6-3; D: .; J: TRBJ2-2; size: few; CDR3: CASLPDWTPNTGELFF; DNA: TGTGCCAGTTTGCCCGATTGGACCCCTAACACCGGGGAGCTGTTTTTT
V: TRBV29-1; D: .; J: TRBJ2-1; size: .; CDR3: CSVERQGTYNEQFF; DNA: TGCAGCGTTGAAAGGCAGGGGACTTACAATGAGCAGTTCTTC
V: TRBV7-9; D: .; J: TRBJ2-1; size: .; CDR3: CASRSSVNEQFF; DNA: TGTGCCAGCAGATCTAGCGTGAATGAGCAGTTCTTC
V: TRBV10-3; D: .; J: TRBJ2-1; size: .; CDR3: CAISRPGGDNEQFF; DNA: TGTGCCATCAGTCGACCGGGGGGCGACAATGAGCAGTTCTTC
V: TRBV20-1; D: TRBD2; J: TRBJ2-3; size: .; CDR3: CSASLAGVAADTQYF; DNA: TGCAGTGCTAGCCTAGCGGGAGTCGCGGCAGATACGCAGTATTTT
V: TRBV12-3/TRBV12-4; D: TRBD2; J: TRBJ2-3; size: .; CDR3: CASSSQLAGADTQYF; DNA: TGTGCCAGCAGTTCACAACTAGCGGGAGCAGATACGCAGTATTTT
V: TRBV29-1; D: .; J: TRBJ2-3; size: .; CDR3: CSVEDNTDTQYF; DNA: TGCAGCGTTGAAGATAACACAGATACGCAGTATTTT
V: TRBV4-2; D: .; J: TRBJ1-2; size: .; CDR3: CASSQEWGAGPYGYTF; DNA: TGTGCCAGCAGCCAAGAATGGGGGGCTGGTCCCTATGGCTACACCTTC
V: TRBV7-3; D: .; J: TRBJ2-1; size: .; CDR3: CTSSLSSSGEGYNEQFF; DNA: TGTACCAGCAGCTTAAGTTCCTCGGGAGAGGGCTACAATGAGCAGTTCTTC
V: TRBV20-1; D: .; J: TRBJ1-5; size: .; CDR3: CSASRVDQPQHF; DNA: TGCAGTGCGAGTAGGGTGGATCAGCCCCAGCATTTT